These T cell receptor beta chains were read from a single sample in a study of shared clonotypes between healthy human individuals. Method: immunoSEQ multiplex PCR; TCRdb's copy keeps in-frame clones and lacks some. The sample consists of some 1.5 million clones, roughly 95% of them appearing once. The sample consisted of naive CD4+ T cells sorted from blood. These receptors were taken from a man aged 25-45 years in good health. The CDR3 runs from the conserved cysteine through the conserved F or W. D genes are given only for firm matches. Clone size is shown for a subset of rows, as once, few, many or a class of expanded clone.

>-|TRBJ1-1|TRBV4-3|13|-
TGCGCCAGCAGCCATGGACAGACCACTGAAGCTTTCTTT
CASSHGQTTEAFF
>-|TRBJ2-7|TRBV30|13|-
TGTGCCTGCTCTCGGGACGCAGCCTACGAGCAGTACTTC
CACSRDAAYEQYF
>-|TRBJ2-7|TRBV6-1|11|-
TGTGCCAGCAGCACAAAGGGGGACACCCACTTC
CASSTKGDTHF
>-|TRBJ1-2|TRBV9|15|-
TGTGCCAGCAGCGTAGATTCCTCAGGGGCGGTGGGCTACACCTTC
CASSVDSSGAVGYTF
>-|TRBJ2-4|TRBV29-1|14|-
TGCAGCGTTGAGCGGGGACAGAACAAAAACATTCAGTACTTC
CSVERGQNKNIQYF
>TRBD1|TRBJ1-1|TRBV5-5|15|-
TGTGCCAGCAGCTCAACCGCCGGGACAGGGGGGGGAGCTTTCTTT
CASSSTAGTGGGAFF
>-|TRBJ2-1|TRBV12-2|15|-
TGTGCAAGTCGCTTAGTTCGAGGGAGGGGCAATGAGCAGTTCTTC
CASRLVRGRGNEQFF
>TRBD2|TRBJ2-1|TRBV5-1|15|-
TGCGCCAGCAGTAATTACCTAGCGGGGTACAATGAGCAGTTCTTC
CASSNYLAGYNEQFF
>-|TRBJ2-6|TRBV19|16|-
TGTGCCAGTAGTATATTAGGGGTTGCTGGGGCCAACGTCCTGACTTTC
CASSILGVAGANVLTF
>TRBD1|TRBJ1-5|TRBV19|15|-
TGTGCCACCGAGACAGGGTTTAATAGCAATCAGCCCCAGCATTTT
CATETGFNSNQPQHF
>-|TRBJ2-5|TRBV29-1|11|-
TGCAGCGTTGTTGATCCAGAGACCCAGTACTTC
CSVVDPETQYF
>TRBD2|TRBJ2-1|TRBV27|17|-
TGTGCCAGCCGGGGACTAGCGGGCCTGAGCTCCTACAATGAGCAGTTCTTC
CASRGLAGLSSYNEQFF
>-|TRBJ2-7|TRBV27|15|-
TGTGCCAGCAGTTTTTCGTTCGGGGAACTTTGGGAGCAGTACTTC
CASSFSFGELWEQYF
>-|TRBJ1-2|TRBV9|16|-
TGTGCCAGCAGCGTAGCTACTTCGGCACAGGGTGGTGGCTACACCTTC
CASSVATSAQGGGYTF
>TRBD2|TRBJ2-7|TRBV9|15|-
TGTGCCAGCAGCGAGAGAGCGGGGAGTAGGTACGAGCAGTACTTC
CASSERAGSRYEQYF
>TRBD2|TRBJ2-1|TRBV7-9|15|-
TGTGCCAGCAGCAATTCGGGGGGATATAACAATGAGCAGTTCTTC
CASSNSGGYNNEQFF
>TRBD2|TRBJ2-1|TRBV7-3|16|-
TGTGCCAGCAGCTTTTTTCCGGGAGGGCCCGGCAATGAGCAGTTCTTC
CASSFFPGGPGNEQFF
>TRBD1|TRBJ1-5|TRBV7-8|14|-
TGTGCCAGCAGCAAAACAGGGGGTAATCAGCCCCAGCATTTT
CASSKTGGNQPQHF
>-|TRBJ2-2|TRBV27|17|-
TGTGCCAGCATGGGTAGAGGATCAAGGGTGAACACCGGGGAGCTGTTTTTT
CASMGRGSRVNTGELFF
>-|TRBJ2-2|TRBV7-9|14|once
TGTGCCAGCAGCTTAGTGCTTAAAACCGGGGAGCTGTTTTTT
CASSLVLKTGELFF
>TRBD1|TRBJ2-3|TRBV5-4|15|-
TGTGCCAGCAGCTTGGACAGGGGAGGCACAGATACGCAGTATTTT
CASSLDRGGTDTQYF
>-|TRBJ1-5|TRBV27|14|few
TGTGCCAGCAGTTTTAACGGATACAATCAGCCCCAGCATTTT
CASSFNGYNQPQHF
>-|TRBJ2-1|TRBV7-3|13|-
TGTGCCAGCAGCTTGGGCCCGGGCGGTGAGCAGTTCTTC
CASSLGPGGEQFF
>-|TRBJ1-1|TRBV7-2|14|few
TGTGCCAGCAGCTTAAATGGTTGGAACACTGAAGCTTTCTTT
CASSLNGWNTEAFF
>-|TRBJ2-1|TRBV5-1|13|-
TGCGCCAGCAGTTACAACTCCTACAATGAGCAGTTCTTC
CASSYNSYNEQFF
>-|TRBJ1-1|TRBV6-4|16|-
TGTGCCAGCAGTGAATCGCCGGGAGATAAGAACACTGAAGCTTTCTTT
CASSESPGDKNTEAFF
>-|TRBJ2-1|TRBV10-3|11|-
TGTGCCATCAGTCAAGCGAACGAGTTGTTCTTC
CAISQANELFF
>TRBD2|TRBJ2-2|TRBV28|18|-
TGTGCCAGCAGTTTAGAAGCTAGCGGGATGGCGAACACCGGGGAGCTGTTTTTT
CASSLEASGMANTGELFF
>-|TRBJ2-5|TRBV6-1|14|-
TGTGCCAGCAGTGAAGCGTGGGCAGCTGAGACCCAGTACTTC
CASSEAWAAETQYF
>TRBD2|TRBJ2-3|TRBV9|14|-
TGTGCCAGCAGCGATCGGGGGGGCACAGATACGCAGTATTTT
CASSDRGGTDTQYF
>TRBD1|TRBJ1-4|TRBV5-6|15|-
TGTGCCAGCAGCTCCTTTGACAGGGGAAATGAAAAACTGTTTTTT
CASSSFDRGNEKLFF
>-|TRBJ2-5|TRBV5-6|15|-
TGTGCCAGCAGCTCCCTCGACAGGCCGGGGGAGACCCAGTACTTC
CASSSLDRPGETQYF
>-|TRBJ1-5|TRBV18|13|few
TGTGCCAGCTCACCCGGGGGGGGCCAGCCCCAGCATTTT
CASSPGGGQPQHF
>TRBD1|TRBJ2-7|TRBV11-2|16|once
TGTGCCAGCAGCTTTTTTTTAACAGGGGGCTCCTACGAGCAGTACTTC
CASSFFLTGGSYEQYF